These T cell receptor beta chains were read from a single sample in a study of blood T cell repertoires in COVID-19. The data were produced by immunoSEQ multiplex PCR, yet TCRdb's version contains in-frame clones alone and is incomplete. The sample has 300,000 to 350,000 clones, approximately 85% seen once. What was sequenced was PBMCs or T cells enriched from blood (not recorded which). The receptors come from a man aged 30-40 years who had recovered from COVID-19. Each CDR3 is given with its conserved first and last residue. Fields, in order: J gene, V gene, CDR3 length, CDR3 protein.

TRBJ2-5,TRBV5-6,14,CASSLEDSLGTQYF
TRBJ1-2,TRBV29-1,13,CSVRTGTNYGYTF
TRBJ1-1,TRBV19,17,CASSQAARAGVNTEAFF
TRBJ2-5,TRBV7-3,16,CASSLTAGGSGETQYF
TRBJ2-3,TRBV5-1,15,CASRKTSGGIDTQYF
TRBJ1-6,TRBV19,16,CASSIFPRPINSPLHF
TRBJ2-1,TRBV29-1,12,CSVRTEAGFGFF
TRBJ1-5,TRBV7-8,17,CASSLVEGAYSNQPQHF
TRBJ1-3,TRBV9,15,CASSVEAGGGNTIYF
TRBJ2-3,TRBV11-2,16,CASSSSALVLTDTQYF
TRBJ1-1,TRBV6-5,15,CASSYWTGGNTEAFF
TRBJ1-3,TRBV4-1,14,CASSQESVGNTIYF
TRBJ1-1,TRBV5-1,15,CASSLEVGEVTEAFF
TRBJ2-3,TRBV4-1,13,CASSQEIADTQYF
TRBJ2-3,TRBV7-6,17,CASSLGFRESSTDTQYF
TRBJ1-5,TRBV12-1,16,CAILYPWQGFRQPQHF
TRBJ1-6,TRBV27,14,CADTGGFYNSPLHF
TRBJ1-4,TRBV9,15,CASSDRQGGSGKLFF
TRBJ2-3,TRBV19,14,CATASPDWLNTQYF
TRBJ2-1,TRBV9,17,CASSVASSGGAINEQFF
TRBJ1-2,TRBV6-5,14,CASTRVGANYGYTF
TRBJ2-7,TRBV9,15,CASSVASGPAYEQYF
TRBJ2-1,TRBV7-9,18,CASSKPTLAGVTGNEQFF
TRBJ2-3,TRBV5-1,14,CASSLGQPRDTQYF
TRBJ1-1,TRBV6-5,14,CASSSGHRRNEAFF
TRBJ2-1,TRBV7-3,16,CASSLTSIAGDNEQFF
TRBJ2-3,TRBV9,17,CASSVELAGGDTDTQYF
TRBJ2-1,TRBV7-3,15,CASSLSGAVYNEQFF
TRBJ1-6,TRBV6-5,12,CASSYRRGTLHF
TRBJ2-7,TRBV4-3,17,CASSQDYSHSSPYEQYF
TRBJ2-7,TRBV9,14,CASSGGTIAYEQYF
TRBJ1-2,TRBV6-6,15,CASSYSSKPNYGYTF
TRBJ2-7,TRBV18,15,CASSPDGTGDYEQYF
TRBJ1-2,TRBV4-1,13,CASSLILNYGYTF
TRBJ1-1,TRBV9,13,CASSVGLATEAFF
TRBJ1-5,TRBV29-1,13,CSVGLADNQPQHF
TRBJ1-1,TRBV12-3/TRBV12-4,12,CASSFGGTEAFF
TRBJ1-1,TRBV10-3,14,CAAHDTGKVAEAFF
TRBJ2-7,TRBV18,12,CASSPTGIEQYF
TRBJ2-3,TRBV11-2,13,CASSLVRGDTQYF
TRBJ1-2,TRBV4-3,13,CASSPHPQYGYTF
TRBJ1-5,TRBV18,20,CASSPLELFGEQGSNQPQHF
TRBJ2-5,TRBV29-1,14,CSLAPDRVGETQYF
TRBJ2-5,TRBV5-4,14,CASSFSGTGVTQYF
TRBJ1-2,TRBV19,14,CASSMDRLNYGYTF
TRBJ1-2,TRBV30,14,CAWTGASIVYGYTF
TRBJ1-1,TRBV3-1/TRBV3-2,13,CASSLTGYTEAFF